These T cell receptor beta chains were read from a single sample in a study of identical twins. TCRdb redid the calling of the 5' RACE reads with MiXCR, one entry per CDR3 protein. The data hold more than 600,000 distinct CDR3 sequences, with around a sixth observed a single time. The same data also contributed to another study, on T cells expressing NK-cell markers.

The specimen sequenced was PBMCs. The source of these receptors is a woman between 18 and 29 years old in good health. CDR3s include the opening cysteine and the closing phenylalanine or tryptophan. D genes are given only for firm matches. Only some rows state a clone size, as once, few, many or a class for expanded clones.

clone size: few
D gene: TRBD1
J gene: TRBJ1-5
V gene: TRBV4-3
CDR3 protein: CASSQETGQGNQPQHF
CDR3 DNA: TGCGCCAGCAGCCAAGAGACAGGGCAGGGCAATCAGCCCCAGCATTTT

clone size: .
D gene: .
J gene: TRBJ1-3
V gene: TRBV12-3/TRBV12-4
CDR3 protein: CASSLGVPSGNTIYF
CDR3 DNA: TGTGCCAGCAGTCTTGGGGTTCCCTCTGGAAACACCATATATTTT

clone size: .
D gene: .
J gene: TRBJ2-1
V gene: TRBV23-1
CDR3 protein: CASSQESTHTYNEQFF
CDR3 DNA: TGCGCCAGCAGTCAAGAATCAACCCACACCTACAATGAGCAGTTCTTC

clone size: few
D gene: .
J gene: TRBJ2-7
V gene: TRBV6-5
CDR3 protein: CASSYSSAYTYEQYF
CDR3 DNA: TGTGCCAGCAGTTACTCGTCGGCGTATACCTACGAGCAGTACTTC

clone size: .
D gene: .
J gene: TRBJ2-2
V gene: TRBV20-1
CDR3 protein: CSARSPQRAGELFF
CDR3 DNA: TGCAGTGCTAGGAGCCCCCAGAGAGCCGGGGAGCTGTTTTTT

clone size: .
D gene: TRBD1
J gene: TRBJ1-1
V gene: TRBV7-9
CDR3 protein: CASSFRDRDTEAFF
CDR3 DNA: TGTGCCAGCAGCTTTCGGGACAGGGACACTGAAGCTTTCTTT

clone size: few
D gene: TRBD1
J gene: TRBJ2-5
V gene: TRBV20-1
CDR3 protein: CSTTPRDSQETQYF
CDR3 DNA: TGCAGTACCACTCCCAGGGACAGCCAAGAGACCCAGTACTTC

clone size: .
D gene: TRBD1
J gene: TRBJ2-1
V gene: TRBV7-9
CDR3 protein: CASSPGQGRNEQFF
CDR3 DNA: TGTGCCAGCAGTCCCGGACAGGGGAGGAATGAGCAGTTCTTC

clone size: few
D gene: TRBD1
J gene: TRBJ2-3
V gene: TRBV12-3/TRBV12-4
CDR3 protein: CASSPGTGLRGDTQYF
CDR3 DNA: TGTGCCAGCAGCCCCGGGACAGGCCTACGCGGAGATACGCAGTATTTT

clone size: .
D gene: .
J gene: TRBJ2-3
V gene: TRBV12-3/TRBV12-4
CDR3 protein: CASHRGGDTQYF
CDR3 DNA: TGTGCCAGCCATAGGGGGGGAGATACGCAGTATTTT

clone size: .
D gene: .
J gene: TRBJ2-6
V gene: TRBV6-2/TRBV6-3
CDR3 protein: CASSKGRSGANVLTF
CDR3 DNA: TGTGCCAGCAGCAAAGGGAGATCTGGGGCCAACGTCCTGACTTTC

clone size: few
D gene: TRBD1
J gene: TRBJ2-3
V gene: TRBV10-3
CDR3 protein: CAITSRTGQDTQYF
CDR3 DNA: TGTGCCATCACTAGTCGGACAGGGCAGGATACGCAGTATTTT

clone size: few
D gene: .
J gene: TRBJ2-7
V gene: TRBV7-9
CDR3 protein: CASSQRQGGEQYF
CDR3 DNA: TGTGCCAGCAGCCAGCGTCAGGGGGGCGAGCAGTACTTC

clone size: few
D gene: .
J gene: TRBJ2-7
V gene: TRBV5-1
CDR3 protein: CASSLRQYEQYF
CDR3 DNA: TGCGCCAGCAGCCTGCGACAATACGAGCAGTACTTC

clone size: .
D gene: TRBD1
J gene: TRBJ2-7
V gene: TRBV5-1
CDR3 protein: CASSPRTGVYYEQYF
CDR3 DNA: TGCGCCAGCAGCCCACGGACAGGGGTCTACTACGAGCAGTACTTC

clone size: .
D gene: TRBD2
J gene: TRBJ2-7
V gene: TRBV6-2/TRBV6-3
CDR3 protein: CASSYATGLPYEQYF
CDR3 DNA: TGTGCCAGCAGTTACGCGACGGGACTACCCTACGAGCAGTACTTC

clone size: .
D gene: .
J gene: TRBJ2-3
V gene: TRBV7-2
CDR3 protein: CASSWDPLATQYF
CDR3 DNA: TGTGCCAGCAGCTGGGACCCACTGGCGACGCAGTATTTT

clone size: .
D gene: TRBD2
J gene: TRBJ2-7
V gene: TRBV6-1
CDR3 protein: CASGKSGRSTYEQYF
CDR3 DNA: TGTGCCAGCGGCAAAAGCGGGAGGTCGACCTACGAGCAGTACTTC

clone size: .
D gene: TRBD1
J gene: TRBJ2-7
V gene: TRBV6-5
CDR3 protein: CASSYAGTAPYEQYF
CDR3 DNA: TGTGCCAGCAGTTACGCCGGGACAGCACCCTACGAGCAGTACTTC

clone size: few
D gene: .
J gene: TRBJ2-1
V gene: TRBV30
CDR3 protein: CAWSVRWDLSYNEQFF
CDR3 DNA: TGTGCCTGGAGTGTACGATGGGATCTCTCCTACAATGAGCAGTTCTTC

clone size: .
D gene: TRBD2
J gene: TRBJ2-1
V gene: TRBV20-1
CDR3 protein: CSARGPSGGDNEQFF
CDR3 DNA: TGCAGTGCTAGAGGCCCTAGCGGGGGCGACAATGAGCAGTTCTTC

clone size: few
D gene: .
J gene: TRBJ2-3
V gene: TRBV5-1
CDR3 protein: CASSFEGRGDTQYF
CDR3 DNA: TGCGCCAGCAGCTTCGAGGGACGGGGAGATACGCAGTATTTT

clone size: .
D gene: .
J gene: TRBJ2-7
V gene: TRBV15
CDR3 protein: CATSQQNKFQQYF
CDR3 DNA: TGTGCCACCAGCCAACAGAACAAGTTCCAGCAGTACTTC

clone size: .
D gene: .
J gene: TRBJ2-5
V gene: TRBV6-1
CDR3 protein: CASSPVSGGQETQYF
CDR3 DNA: TGTGCCAGCAGCCCCGTATCCGGGGGCCAAGAGACCCAGTACTTC

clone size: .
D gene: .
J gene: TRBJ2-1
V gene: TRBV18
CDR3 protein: CASCRDPTNEQFF
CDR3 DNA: TGTGCCAGCTGCCGGGACCCCACGAATGAGCAGTTCTTC

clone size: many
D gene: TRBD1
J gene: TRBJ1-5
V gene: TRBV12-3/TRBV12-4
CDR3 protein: CASEPGTGYQPQHF
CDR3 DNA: TGTGCCAGCGAACCGGGGACAGGGTATCAGCCCCAGCATTTT

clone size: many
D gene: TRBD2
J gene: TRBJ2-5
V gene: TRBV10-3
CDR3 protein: CAISATSSGETQYF
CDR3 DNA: TGTGCCATCAGTGCGACTAGCTCTGGTGAGACCCAGTACTTC

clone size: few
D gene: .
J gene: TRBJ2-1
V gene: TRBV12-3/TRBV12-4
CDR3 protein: CASSPPTTPYNEQFF
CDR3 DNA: TGTGCCAGCAGCCCCCCGACTACCCCCTACAATGAGCAGTTCTTC

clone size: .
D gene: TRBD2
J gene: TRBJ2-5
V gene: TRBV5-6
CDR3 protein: CASSLLAGGLETQYF
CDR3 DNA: TGTGCCAGCAGCTTGCTAGCGGGAGGGTTAGAGACCCAGTACTTC

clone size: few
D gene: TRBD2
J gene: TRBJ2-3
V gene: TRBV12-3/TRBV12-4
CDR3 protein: CASSLETSGGALGLDTQYF
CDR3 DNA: TGTGCCAGCAGTTTAGAGACTAGCGGGGGGGCCTTAGGTTTAGATACGCAGTATTTT

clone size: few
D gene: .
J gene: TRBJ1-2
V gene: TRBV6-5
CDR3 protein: CASSYVFQGGYTF
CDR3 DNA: TGTGCCAGCAGTTACGTTTTCCAGGGGGGCTACACCTTC

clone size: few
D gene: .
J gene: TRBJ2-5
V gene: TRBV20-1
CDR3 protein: CSASLPGVKTQYF
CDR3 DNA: TGCAGTGCCTCTCTACCGGGGGTTAAGACCCAGTACTTC

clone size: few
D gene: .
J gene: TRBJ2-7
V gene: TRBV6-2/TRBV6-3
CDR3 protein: CASSAGLRYEQYF
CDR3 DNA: TGTGCCAGCAGTGCCGGGCTTCGCTACGAGCAGTACTTC

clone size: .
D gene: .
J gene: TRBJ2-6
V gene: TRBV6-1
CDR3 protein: CASTTISGANVLTF
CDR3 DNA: TGTGCCAGCACGACAATCTCTGGGGCCAACGTCCTGACTTTC

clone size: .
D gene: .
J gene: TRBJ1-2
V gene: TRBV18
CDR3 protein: CASSPEGGTGGYTF
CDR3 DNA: TGTGCCAGCTCACCTGAAGGCGGAACCGGTGGCTACACCTTC

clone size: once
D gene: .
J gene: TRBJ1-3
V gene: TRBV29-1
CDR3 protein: CSVGGETGFIYF
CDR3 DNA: TGCAGCGTTGGGGGGGAGACAGGCTTCATATATTTT

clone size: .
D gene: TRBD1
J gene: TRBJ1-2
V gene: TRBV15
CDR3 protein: CATSGRTGGYGYTF
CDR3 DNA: TGTGCCACCAGCGGGCGGACAGGGGGATATGGCTACACCTTC